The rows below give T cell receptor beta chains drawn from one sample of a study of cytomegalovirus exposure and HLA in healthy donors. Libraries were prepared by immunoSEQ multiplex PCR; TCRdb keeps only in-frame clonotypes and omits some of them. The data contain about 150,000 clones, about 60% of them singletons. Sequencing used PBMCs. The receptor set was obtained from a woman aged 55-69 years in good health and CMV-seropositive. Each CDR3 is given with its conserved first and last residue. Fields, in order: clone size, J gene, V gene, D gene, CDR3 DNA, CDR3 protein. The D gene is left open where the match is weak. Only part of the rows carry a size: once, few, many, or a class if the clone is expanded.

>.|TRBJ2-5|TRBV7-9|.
TGTGCCAGCAGCTTAGACGGGCAGGGGAGAAAGACCCAGTACTTC
CASSLDGQGRKTQYF
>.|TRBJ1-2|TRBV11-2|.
TGTGCCAGCAGCTGGGGGGGCGAGGGTGGCTACACCTTC
CASSWGGEGGYTF
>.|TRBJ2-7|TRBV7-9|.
TGTGCCAGCAGCTTAGCGACAGGAGAGGTTAATTCCTACGAGCAGTACTTC
CASSLATGEVNSYEQYF
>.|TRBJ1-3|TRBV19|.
TGTGCCAGTATCCCGGCTCCTGGGAGAGGAAACACCATATATTTT
CASIPAPGRGNTIYF
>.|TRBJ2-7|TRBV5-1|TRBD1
TGCGCCAGCAGCTTGGTGGCAGGGGGAAACTACGAGCAGTACTTC
CASSLVAGGNYEQYF
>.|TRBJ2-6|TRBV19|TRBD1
TGTGCCAGTACCTCCCGGGACAGGATATACTCTGGGGCCAACGTCCTGACTTTC
CASTSRDRIYSGANVLTF
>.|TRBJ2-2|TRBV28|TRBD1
TGTGCCAGCAGTTTATCCCTGACAGGGGTGAGCACCGGGGAGCTGTTTTTT
CASSLSLTGVSTGELFF
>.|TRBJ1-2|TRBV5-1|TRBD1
TGCGCCAGCAGCTCAGACAGGGGGCAGGACTACACCTTC
CASSSDRGQDYTF
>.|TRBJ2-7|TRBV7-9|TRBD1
TGTGCCAGCAGCTTAGCCGGGACAGGGTCGTGGGAGCAGTACTTC
CASSLAGTGSWEQYF
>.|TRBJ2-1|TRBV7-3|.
TGTGCCAGCAGCGCGGACAACTACAATGAGCAGTTCTTC
CASSADNYNEQFF
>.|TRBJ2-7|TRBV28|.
TGTGCCAGCTCCCACGGGTATTTTAGCTCCTACGAGCAGTACTTC
CASSHGYFSSYEQYF
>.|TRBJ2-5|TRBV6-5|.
TGTGCCAGTTCGTCAGGGGCGACACGGGAGACCCAGTACTTC
CASSSGATRETQYF
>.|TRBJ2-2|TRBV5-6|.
TGTGCCAGCAGCTTGTATAGGGGCTCTCACACCGGGGAGCTGTTTTTT
CASSLYRGSHTGELFF
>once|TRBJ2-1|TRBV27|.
TGTGCCAGCAGTACCCGTTTCGCGGGTACTACCTACAATGAGCAGTTCTTC
CASSTRFAGTTYNEQFF
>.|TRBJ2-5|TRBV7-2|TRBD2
TGTGCCAGCAGCTCCCGGCCGACTAGCGGGGTGGAGACCCAGTACTTC
CASSSRPTSGVETQYF
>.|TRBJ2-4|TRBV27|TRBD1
TGTGCCAGCAGTCCAGGACAGGGGGCTGGCAAAAACATTCAGTACTTC
CASSPGQGAGKNIQYF
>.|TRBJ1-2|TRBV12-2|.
TGTGCAAGTCGCCTCGAAGGAGTCCCGAAGAGACCCCAAGGCTATGGCTACACCTTC
CASRLEGVPKRPQGYGYTF
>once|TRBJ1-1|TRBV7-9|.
TGTGCCAGCAGCTTAGGGGGGGGAGGAACTAACACTGAAGCTTTCTTT
CASSLGGGGTNTEAFF
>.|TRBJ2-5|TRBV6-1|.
TGTGCCAGCAGTGAAAGGGACAACCGAGTCCAAGAGACCCAGTACTTC
CASSERDNRVQETQYF
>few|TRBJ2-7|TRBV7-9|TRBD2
TGTTCCAGCAGCGGGAGCTCCTACGAGCAGTACTTC
CSSSGSSYEQYF
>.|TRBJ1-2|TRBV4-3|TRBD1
TGCGCCAGCAGCCAAGGATACAGGGGGCAGAACTATGGCTACACCTTC
CASSQGYRGQNYGYTF
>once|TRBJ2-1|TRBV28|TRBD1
TGTGCCAGCAGTTCCGACAGGGACCCCTCCTACAATGAGCAGTTCTTC
CASSSDRDPSYNEQFF
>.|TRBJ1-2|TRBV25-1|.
TGTGCCAGCAGTGACGGGACAACCATCTATGGCTACACCTTC
CASSDGTTIYGYTF
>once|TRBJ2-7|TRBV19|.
TGTGCCAGTAGTATAGGAGGGAAGGGCGAGCAGTACTTC
CASSIGGKGEQYF
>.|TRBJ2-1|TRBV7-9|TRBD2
TGTGCCAGCAGCTTAACTAGCGGAGGGAGGGGAGAGCAGTTCTTC
CASSLTSGGRGEQFF
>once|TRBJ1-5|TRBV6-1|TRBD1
TGTGCCAGCAGTGAAAGGAAAGGAGCCGGGACAGGATGGAAGTATAGCAATCAGCCCCAGCATTTT
CASSERKGAGTGWKYSNQPQHF
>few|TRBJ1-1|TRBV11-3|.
TGTGCCAGCAGCTCCCGACATAATTCTGAAGCTTTCTTT
CASSSRHNSEAFF
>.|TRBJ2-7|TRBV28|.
TGTGCCAGCCGAATGACAGGCGTCTACGAGCAGTACTTC
CASRMTGVYEQYF
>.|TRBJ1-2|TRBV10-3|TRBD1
TGTGCCATCAGTGACCCGACAGGGGCTCACTATGGCTACACCTTC
CAISDPTGAHYGYTF
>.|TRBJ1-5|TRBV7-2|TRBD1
TGTGCCAGCAGCTTACTGGGACAGAGCCTCCCCAATCAGCCCCAGCATTTT
CASSLLGQSLPNQPQHF
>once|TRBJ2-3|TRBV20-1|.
TGCAGTCACCCCTTCGGGGATACGCAGTATTTT
CSHPFGDTQYF
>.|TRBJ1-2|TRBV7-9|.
TGTGCCAGCAGCTTAGCGGTAACGGGTTATGGCTACACCTTC
CASSLAVTGYGYTF
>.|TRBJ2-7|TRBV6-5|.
TGTGCCAGCAGTTCTTCTCATGGCTTAAGCTCCTACGAGCAGTACTTC
CASSSSHGLSSYEQYF